These 6 T cell receptor beta chains originate from one sample sequenced in a study of brain T cells in children with intractable seizures. Clones were sequenced by immunoSEQ multiplex PCR, and TCRdb holds only the in-frame ones, with some missing. Here the sample spans over 95,000 clones, around 94% being singletons. The source material was peripheral blood, sampled at surgery. All receptors come from a boy under three years old with hemimegalencephaly and intractable seizures.

The CDR3 reads CASRRDRPPNEKLFF. CDR3 bases: TGTGCCAGCAGGAGGGACAGGCCTCCTAATGAAAAACTGTTTTTT. This chain uses TRBV6-5 with TRBJ1-4; 8 positions match TRBD1. The CDR3 length is 15 residues. The ends lost 6 bases at V and 3 bases at J; junction bases unmatched: 6. Per the germline V gene, CDR1 is MNHEY and CDR2 is SVGAGI.

The V and J genes are TRBV27 and TRBJ2-7; no reliable D call. The CDR3 has 14 residues. V gave up 6 bases and J gave up 0 bases, with 12 bases separating them. Germline values: CDR1 MNHEY, CDR2 SMNVEV (reference sequence). Written as DNA, the CDR3 is TGTGCCAGCAGGACGAGCAGAAGCTCCTACGAGCAGTACTTC. It encodes CASRTSRSSYEQYF.

V usage is TRBV6-2 or TRBV6-3 and J usage is TRBJ1-2, with D unclear. In germline, CDR1 is MNHEY, CDR2 SVGEGT. V lost 0 bases and J lost 4, with 12 bases in between. The length of the CDR3 is 15 residues. The CDR3 nucleotides are TGTGCCAGCAGTTACTCGAGAGCAGAACTCTATGGCTACACCTTC. Translated: CASSYSRAELYGYTF.

This chain uses TRBV7-3 with TRBJ2-3; D gene ambiguous. CDR1 SGHTA and CDR2 FQGTGA come from the germline V gene. The V end was cut by 4 bases, the J end by 1 base, with 6 bases between. The CDR3 is made up of 13 amino acids. The CDR3 here is CASSSGGTDTQYF. The CDR3 DNA reads TGTGCCAGCAGCTCAGGTGGCACAGATACGCAGTATTTT.

V usage is TRBV27 and J usage is TRBJ1-1; 7 bases agree with TRBD1. Germline trimming cut 7 bases from V and 1 base from J; bases unmatched to any gene: 9. Germline loops: CDR1 MNHEY, CDR2 SMNVEV (reference sequence). This CDR3 comprises 15 residues. CDR3 amino acids: CASTPGGSKNTEAFF. CDR3 bases: TGTGCCAGCACCCCAGGGGGGAGCAAGAACACTGAAGCTTTCTTT.

The rearrangement links TRBV10-3 to TRBJ1-2; D uncertain. Germline CDR1 reads ENHRY; CDR2 reads SYGVKD. Trimming shortened V by 8 bases and J by 6 bases, and 25 bases separated the two germline ends. The CDR3 has 16 amino acids. The CDR3 DNA is TGTGCCATCCTCCCGGCGGGGTTTAGCACTACGGATGGCTACACCTTC. Translation gives CAILPAGFSTTDGYTF.